These T cell receptor beta chains were read from a single sample in a study of breast tumors, draining lymph nodes, adjacent tissues. TCRdb recomputed calls from the multiplex PCR reads with MiXCR, one row per CDR3 protein. The sample has 50,000 to 85,000 distinct CDR3 sequences, about 40% seen once. Sequenced material: breast tumor tissue. The receptors derive from a female donor with breast cancer. Some clones in this sample may be carry-over from other donors' samples. Both conserved end residues are part of each CDR3. A D gene is named only where the DNA matches it firmly. Size is stated for part of the rows, as once, few or many counts, or as a class when the clone is expanded.

TRBJ2-7 | TRBD2 | TRBV11-3 | many | CASSLERGAYEQYF | TGTGCCAGCAGCTTAGAACGGGGGGCCTACGAGCAGTACTTC
TRBJ2-1 | . | TRBV13 | . | CASSLRLSGSYNEQFF | TGTGCCAGCAGCTTACGCCTTTCGGGCTCCTACAATGAGCAGTTCTTC
TRBJ2-3 | . | TRBV24-1 | . | CATSASREGAILGTDTQYF | TGTGCCACCAGTGCCTCCCGGGAGGGGGCTATTCTCGGCACAGATACGCAGTATTTT
TRBJ1-5 | . | TRBV6-2/TRBV6-3 | many | CASRTTNQPQHF | TGTGCCAGCAGAACTACCAATCAGCCCCAGCATTTT
TRBJ2-3 | . | TRBV28 | many | CASSHNRVWGTDTQYF | TGTGCCAGCAGTCATAATAGGGTGTGGGGCACAGATACGCAGTATTTT
TRBJ2-5 | TRBD2 | TRBV6-5 | many | CASSHSSGVFQETQYF | TGTGCCAGCAGTCACTCCAGCGGGGTCTTCCAAGAGACCCAGTACTTC
TRBJ2-5 | . | TRBV2 | many | CASTRGERETQYF | TGTGCCAGCACCCGGGGCGAAAGGGAGACCCAGTACTTC
TRBJ2-1 | . | TRBV20-1 | . | CSARDILNEQFF | TGCAGTGCTAGAGATATCCTCAATGAGCAGTTCTTC
TRBJ2-7 | . | TRBV29-1 | many | CSVGGGGLSYEQYF | TGCAGCGTTGGAGGCGGGGGCCTCTCCTACGAGCAGTACTTC
TRBJ2-5 | . | TRBV7-7 | many | CASSLVGTRGETQYF | TGTGCTAGCAGCTTAGTGGGGACCCGAGGAGAGACCCAGTACTTC
TRBJ1-2 | . | TRBV5-8 | . | CASSFYICICPGEGNYGYTF | .
TRBJ1-6 | . | TRBV15 | . | CATSGSTGPNSPLHF | TGTGCCACCAGCGGATCGACAGGACCCAATTCACCCCTCCACTTT
TRBJ2-7 | TRBD2 | TRBV20-1 | many | CSASPPSGSPDEQYF | TGCAGTGCTTCGCCTCCTAGCGGGAGTCCCGACGAGCAGTACTTC
TRBJ2-1 | TRBD2 | TRBV15 | many | CATSAGTSGYNEQFF | TGTGCCACCAGCGCCGGGACTAGCGGTTACAATGAGCAGTTCTTC
TRBJ1-2 | . | TRBV7-8 | many | CASSLGGWGSDYGYTF | TGTGCCAGCAGCTTAGGGGGGTGGGGGTCTGACTATGGCTACACCTTC
TRBJ2-2 | . | TRBV15 | many | CATTKGAGVGNTGELFF | TGTGCCACCACTAAGGGAGCGGGCGTGGGGAACACCGGGGAGCTGTTTTTT
TRBJ2-7 | . | TRBV7-9 | many | CASSLVAIEQYF | TGTGCCAGCAGCTTGGTAGCGATCGAGCAGTACTTC
TRBJ1-6 | . | TRBV7-9 | . | CASSSAYRASSYNSPLHF | TGTGCCAGCAGCTCAGCCTACCGGGCGAGCTCCTATAATTCACCCCTCCACTTT
TRBJ1-4 | . | TRBV2 | . | CASSWGLAGHGYNEKLFF | TGTGCCAGCAGTTGGGGACTAGCGGGACATGGCTACAATGAAAAACTGTTTTTT
TRBJ1-3 | . | TRBV7-6 | many | CASSLEWDSSGNTIYF | TGTGCCAGCAGCTTAGAATGGGATTCCTCTGGAAACACCATATATTTT
TRBJ1-2 | . | TRBV6-6 | many | CASNPGRVAYGYTF | TGTGCCAGCAACCCGGGGAGGGTAGCCTATGGCTACACCTTC
TRBJ1-6 | TRBD1 | TRBV6-5 | many | CASSTWTGHSPLHF | TGTGCCAGCAGCACTTGGACAGGGCATTCACCCCTCCACTTT
TRBJ2-1 | TRBD2 | TRBV19 | many | CASKKGRGAVYNEQFF | TGTGCCAGTAAAAAGGGGCGGGGGGCGGTCTACAATGAGCAGTTCTTC
TRBJ1-2 | . | TRBV7-9 | many | CASSFTRVNGYTF | TGTGCCAGCAGCTTTACCAGGGTCAATGGCTACACCTTC